This TCR beta chain stems from a study of T-cell reconstitution after alpha-beta-depleted transplantation in children. Study conclusions and caveats: After one year, T-cell counts and TCRbeta diversity mostly came from new T cells.

Germline assignment: CDR1 LGHNT and CDR2 FRNRAP. This CDR3 comprises 12 residues. V was trimmed by 6 bases and J by 6 bases, leaving 9 bases between them. Preparation of the TCRbeta library involved a method that used unique molecular identifiers. Each CDR3 protein gets one entry after TCRdb re-called the PCR reads with MiXCR. The table lists 600,000 or so distinct CDR3 sequences, around 23% of them singletons, with 14% in the top ten. Concerning this clonotype itself: Its cognate antigen is unknown.

The rearrangement joins TRBV12-5 to TRBJ2-1; D is uncertain. This clonotype originated in a boy in the first two years of life who had a stem cell transplant for acute myeloid leukemia, so the T cells may come from the graft donor. The material sequenced was PBMCs, mostly from graft donor cells, taken 360 days after TCRalphabeta/CD19-depleted stem cell transplant. CDR3 bases: TGTGCTAGTGGCCCGGACGTCAATGAGCAGTTCTTC. Translated, it gives CASGPDVNEQFF.